This T cell receptor (beta chain) originates from a study of tissue T cells after allogeneic stem cell transplantation. Findings of the study overall: This small cohort was clinically heterogeneous, and sampling depth was a limitation. Across patients, clones rarely overlapped, yet motif clusters were shared tissue-specifically.

The method was immunoSEQ multiplex PCR; TCRdb's version includes in-frame clones alone and lacks a portion of them. Of fewer than 6,500 clones listed, about 33% were seen once; the top ten hold less than 4.5%. The V and J ends lost 6 bases and 7 bases, in that order; junction bases with no gene match: 4. Germline lookup yields CDR1 KGHPV and CDR2 FQNQEV (reference sequence). CDR3 length: 13 amino acids. In the case of this clone: The target antigen is unknown. Genes here carry mouse names. The read terminates 1 residue before the CDR3 end, so the remaining end is supplied by the germline J gene.

As for time point: mouse harvest day 14 after allogeneic transplant. Each mouse received 10^7 T-cell-depleted marrow cells plus 10^6 splenic CD5+ T cells by tail vein. Tissues came from B6→BALB/c major-mismatch GVHD mice at day 7 or 14. V gene TRBV26 combines with J gene TRBJ2-7; 12 bases are shared with TRBD1. The sequence came from a female BALB/c mouse given C57BL/6 T cells with graft-versus-host disease after an allogeneic hematopoietic cell transplant. The sequenced material came from skin. CDR3 loop: CASSRDRGREQYF. The sequenced part of the CDR3 DNA is TGTGCCAGCAGCCGGGACAGGGGGCGGGAACAGTAC.